These 8 T cell receptor beta chains came from one sample sequenced in a study of cytomegalovirus exposure and HLA in healthy donors. The PCR used 60 Vbeta and 13 Jbeta primers. Clones were read by immunoSEQ multiplex PCR, and TCRdb kept only the in-frame ones, dropping some. The sample lists roughly 100,000 clones, roughly 80% occurring once. The sample consisted of PBMCs. The receptors come from a man younger than 45 in good health and CMV-seropositive.

V and J are TRBV2 and TRBJ1-1; 7 bases map to TRBD1. After removal of 2 bases from V and 1 base from J, the junction contained 7 bases not matched to a gene. CDR1 is SNHLY, CDR2 FYNNEI, per germline. The length of the CDR3 is 16 residues. This CDR3 is CASSETWDRPNTEAFF. The DNA for the CDR3 is TGTGCCAGCAGTGAAACATGGGACAGACCGAACACTGAAGCTTTCTTT. The full variable domain, in which reference TRBV2 and TRBJ1-1 provide the parts outside the CDR3, is EPEVTQTPSHQVTQMGQEVILRCVPISNHLYFYWYRQILGQKVEFLVSFYNNEISEKSEIFDDQFSVERPDGSNFTLKIRSTKLEDSAMYFCASSETWDRPNTEAFFGQGTRLTVV.

The V gene is TRBV28, the J gene TRBJ1-2; 9 positions match TRBD1. The CDR3 consists of 14 residues. Germline values: CDR1 MDHEN, CDR2 SYDVKM. V shed 2 bases, J shed 3 bases, and the junction held 1 base outside the gene matches. CDR3 DNA: TGTGCCAGCAGTTTACGGGACAGGGACTATGGCTACACCTTC. Its protein product is CASSLRDRDYGYTF.

This chain links TRBV5-1 with TRBJ2-5; TRBD2 matches 12 bases. The CDR3 sequence is 16 residues long. From germline, CDR1 is SGHRS and CDR2 YFSETQ. Germline trimming cut 5 bases from V and 2 bases from J; bases unmatched to any gene: 7. The CDR3 DNA sequence: TGCGCCAGCAGGGGCGGCCTAGCGGGGGGGCAAGAGACCCAGTACTTC. It yields the protein CASRGGLAGGQETQYF.

The chain carries TRBV5-6 and TRBJ2-5; TRBD2 might be the D (6 bases). V lost 7 bases and J 3 bases, leaving 16 bases between the germline ends. The length of the CDR3 is 14 residues. Per the germline V gene, CDR1 is SGHDT and CDR2 is YYEEEE. CDR3 coding DNA: TGTGCCAGCTTTCAAGGGACTCCGGAAGAGACCCAGTACTTC. This translates into CASFQGTPEETQYF.

The chain couples TRBV7-6 to TRBJ2-3; 7 bases are a match to TRBD1. V dropped 3 bases and J dropped 4; count of bases not matched to a gene: 16. CDR1 is SGHVS, CDR2 FNYEAQ, per germline. The CDR3 consists of 18 residues. In DNA, the CDR3 is TGTGCCAGCAGCTTGGACGTACTTACGGGACAGAGGGCAGATACGCAGTATTTT. This gives the protein CASSLDVLTGQRADTQYF.

This clone was detected once. The chain is built from TRBV7-8 and TRBJ2-5, with 12 bases fitting TRBD2. Trimming cost V 1 base and J 4 bases; bases outside gene matches: 7. Germline values: CDR1 SGHVS, CDR2 FQNEAQ. This CDR3 has 17 residues. The CDR3 is CASSLEGLAGGGETQYF. The CDR3 DNA sequence: TGTGCCAGCAGCTTAGAAGGGCTAGCGGGGGGGGGAGAGACCCAGTACTTC.

J is TRBJ2-1 and V is TRBV10-3; the match to TRBD1 covers 9 bases. The germline V gene encodes CDR1 ENHRY and CDR2 SYGVKD. The CDR3 length is 17 residues. V shed 4 bases and J 1 base; nucleotides not matched to a gene: 8. CDR3 DNA: TGTGCCATCAGTGGTGGGACAGGGACCCTTTCCTACAATGAGCAGTTCTTC. This gives the protein CAISGGTGTLSYNEQFF.

This chain joins TRBV2 and TRBJ1-5; 8 bases match TRBD1. The germline V gene encodes CDR1 SNHLY and CDR2 FYNNEI. CDR3 length: 18 residues. V dropped 1 base and J dropped 1; count of bases not matched to a gene: 9. The CDR3 loop reads CASSEGRRQGMSNQPQHF. CDR3 in DNA: TGTGCCAGCAGTGAAGGAAGGAGACAGGGGATGAGCAATCAGCCCCAGCATTTT.